This T cell receptor beta chain emerged from a study of cytomegalovirus exposure and HLA in healthy donors. PCR used 60 Vbeta primers and 13 Jbeta primers. TCRdb's copy holds only in-frame clones and misses some; the assay was immunoSEQ multiplex PCR. Here the sample spans about 110,000 clones, over 60% being singletons. Findings and limits, study-wide: For cytomegalovirus status, the classifier reportedly gave diagnoses with high specificity and sensitivity. Immune exposure data for these donors was limited to CMV serostatus.

The junction had 9 bases not matched to a gene; V was cut back by 0 bases and J by 1 base. The CDR3 is made up of 17 amino acids. Germline assignment: CDR1 LGHNA and CDR2 YSLEER. This clone has only a few counts. Its antigen is undetermined. The chain joins TRBV4-3 to TRBJ2-7; TRBD2 matches at 7 bases. The sequence derives from a woman in her thirties in good health and CMV-seronegative. What was sequenced was PBMCs. This CDR3 is CASSQDWGGEGSYEQYF. CDR3 nucleotides: TGCGCCAGCAGCCAAGATTGGGGGGGGGAGGGGTCCTACGAGCAGTACTTC.